These 16 T cell receptor beta chains were sequenced from one sample in a study of beta chain features in type 1 diabetes. Since all of the isolated RNA was reverse transcribed, expressed TCRB transcripts were what got sequenced. The assay was immunoSEQ multiplex PCR, and TCRdb's table has in-frame clones only and misses some. The repertoire holds approximately 380,000 clones, with roughly 15% as singletons. The source material was naive CD4+ T cells from blood. Source of these receptors: a woman aged 18-35 years in good health.

This clone was detected only a few times. The J gene is TRBJ1-2, the V gene TRBV6-5; D not resolved. Per germline, CDR1 MNHEY and CDR2 SVGAGI. Trimming removed 6 bases from V and 7 bases from J, with 12 bases in between. There are 12 residues in the CDR3. CDR3 DNA sequence: TGTGCCAGCAGGCAAGAACGGGTTGGCTACACCTTC. This gives the protein CASRQERVGYTF.

This sequence joins TRBV5-1 and TRBJ2-5, with 8 bases matching TRBD2. CDR3 length: 13 amino acids. With 4 bases clipped from V and 3 bases from J, the junction kept 2 bases outside the gene matches. Germline CDR1 SGHRS, CDR2 YFSETQ. The CDR3 protein is CASSRGLEETQYF. The CDR3 DNA follows: TGCGCCAGCAGCCGGGGACTAGAAGAGACCCAGTACTTC.

This clone was observed a handful of times. Distinct nucleotide sequences in the sample also encode this CDR3. The J gene is TRBJ1-2, the V gene TRBV28, with D perhaps TRBD1 (6 bases). Per the germline V gene, CDR1 is MDHEN and CDR2 is SYDVKM. The CDR3 consists of 13 residues. Trimming removed 6 bases at V and 4 bases at J, with 12 bases between. The CDR3 here is CASSLDRAYGYTF. CDR3 nucleotides: TGTGCCAGCAGCCTGGACAGAGCCTATGGCTACACCTTC.

Regarding this clone: The sample has other DNA sequences that encode this CDR3 too. The chain uses TRBV30 and TRBJ2-7; D is unclear. V lost 2 bases and J 4 bases, leaving 6 bases between the germline ends. Germline V gene lookup returns CDR1 GTSNPN and CDR2 SVGIG (reference sequence). The CDR3 length is 11 residues. DNA for the CDR3: TGTGCCTGGAGTTCGGTTTACGAGCAGTACTTC. Protein: CAWSSVYEQYF.

The V call is TRBV5-6, the J call TRBJ2-1, with D tentatively TRBD2 (5 bases). Germline CDR1 and CDR2: SGHDT and YYEEEE. There are 14 residues in the CDR3. The V gene lost 2 bases and the J gene lost 0 bases, with 6 bases spanning the gap. CDR3 sequence reads: CASSLGSSYNEQFF. The CDR3 nucleotides read TGTGCCAGCAGCTTAGGGAGCTCCTACAATGAGCAGTTCTTC.

In this sample, this clone turned up a few times. This chain connects TRBV29-1 to TRBJ2-3; TRBD1 aligns across 9 bases. V lost 5 bases, J lost 6 bases, and 6 bases stayed unmatched. Germline CDR1 is SQVTM and CDR2 is ANQGSEA. CDR3 length equals 13 residues. The CDR3 DNA follows: TGCAGCGTTCGACAGGGGGGCATCGATACGCAGTATTTT. Residues: CSVRQGGIDTQYF.

V usage is TRBV5-6 and J usage is TRBJ1-4; D is unresolved. V was pared by 1 base and J by 6 bases, with 16 bases between. CDR3 length: 16 residues. Looked up from germline, CDR1 is SGHDT and CDR2 is YYEEEE. The CDR3 DNA sequence: TGTGCCAGCAGCTTGTACCCTCTGAGAGGCGATGAAAAACTGTTTTTT. Amino acids: CASSLYPLRGDEKLFF.

This chain uses TRBV7-9 with TRBJ1-1, with TRBD1 as a possible D gene (6 bases). CDR1 SEHNR and CDR2 FQNEAQ come from the germline V gene (reference sequence). This CDR3 contains 19 residues. Deletions cut 6 bases from V and 2 bases from J, with 28 bases between. CDR3 sequence: CASSQVTGRRASLNTEAFF. The CDR3, as DNA: TGTGCCAGCAGTCAGGTAACAGGGCGAAGGGCATCCTTAAACACTGAAGCTTTCTTT.

This clone was counted a few times. This sequence joins TRBV19 and TRBJ2-2; possibly TRBD1 for D (6 bases). CDR3 size: 14 residues. Germline V CDR1 and CDR2: LNHDA, SQIVND (reference sequence). V shed 8 bases and J shed 1 base, with 11 bases lying between them. The CDR3 protein is CASHEGQNTGELFF. CDR3 nucleotide sequence: TGTGCCAGTCACGAGGGACAGAACACCGGGGAGCTGTTTTTT.

V usage is TRBV7-2 and J usage is TRBJ2-1; a weak D match, TRBD2 (5 bases). The CDR3 is 13 residues long. Germline lookup yields CDR1 SGHTA and CDR2 FQGNSA. V lost 5 bases to trimming and J lost 14 bases, with 19 bases between them. The CDR3 is CASSPPTLGEKFF. The CDR3 coding sequence is TGTGCCAGCAGCCCACCCACATTGGGAGAAAAGTTCTTC.

The chain links TRBV30 to TRBJ2-5, with D tentatively TRBD2 (6 bases). In germline, CDR1 is GTSNPN, CDR2 SVGIG (reference sequence). Deletions cut 3 bases from V and 5 bases from J, with 16 bases between. This CDR3 is built from 14 residues. CDR3 DNA: TGTGCCTGGAGCTTGCGGAGGGGAGTCGAGACCCAGTACTTC. This gives the protein CAWSLRRGVETQYF.

On this clone: Other DNA sequences in this specimen translate into the identical CDR3. The chain carries TRBV18 and TRBJ2-7; 7 nucleotides agree with TRBD1. The CDR3 spans 13 residues. V gave up 3 bases and J gave up 5 bases; unmatched junction bases: 4. Per the germline V gene, CDR1 is KGHSH and CDR2 is LQKENI. This CDR3 reads CASSPLDRDEQYF. CDR3 coding DNA: TGTGCCAGCTCACCCCTCGACAGGGACGAGCAGTACTTC.

This chain connects TRBV19 to TRBJ2-2; D unresolved. The CDR3 is 14 residues long. In germline, CDR1 is LNHDA, CDR2 SQIVND (reference sequence). With 5 bases removed from V and 2 bases from J, the gap between germline ends came to 9 bases. CDR3: CASSPQINTGELFF. The CDR3 DNA reads as TGTGCCAGTAGTCCCCAGATAAACACCGGGGAGCTGTTTTTT.

This clone was observed a handful of times. The chain has TRBV10-3 and TRBJ2-2; 10 nucleotides align to TRBD1. CDR3 length: 14 amino acids. Trimming cost V 8 bases and J 7 bases; bases outside gene matches: 7. Germline loops: CDR1 ENHRY, CDR2 SYGVKD. The CDR3 bases are TGTGCCATCGGGGGCGGACAGGGGGTCGGGGAGCTGTTTTTT. It translates to CAIGGGQGVGELFF.

The sample holds a few counts of this clone. This chain's CDR3 is CAWSSETQYF. CDR3 DNA: TGTGCCTGGAGCTCAGAGACCCAGTACTTC. V usage is TRBV30 and J usage is TRBJ2-5, with D hard to call. V was clipped by 3 bases and J by 4 bases, with 3 bases between them. There are 10 residues in the CDR3. CDR1 is GTSNPN and CDR2 is SVGIG in the germline V gene (reference sequence).

The genes are TRBV25-1 and TRBJ1-5; D perhaps matches TRBD1 (6 bases). The CDR3 consists of 14 residues. Germline loops: CDR1 MGHDK, CDR2 SYGVNS. V was trimmed by 1 base and J by 9 bases, leaving 13 bases between them. This CDR3 is CASSESTGSGPQHF. The CDR3 DNA is TGTGCCAGCAGTGAATCCACAGGGTCAGGGCCCCAGCATTTT.